This TCR beta chain is drawn from a study of cytomegalovirus exposure and HLA in healthy donors. This clone was seen a few times. 13 Jbeta primers and 60 Vbeta primers were used for the PCR. Measured with immunoSEQ multiplex PCR; TCRdb has only the in-frame clones, and not every one. Found here are approximately 110,000 clones, 70% to 80% of them singletons; the top ten hold over 3%. Losses at the gene ends were 3 bases for V and 4 bases for J; bases not matched to a gene: 3. The CDR3 has 14 amino acids. Germline V gives CDR1 MDHEN, CDR2 SYDVKM. The TCR sequence derives from a middle-aged woman in good health and CMV-seronegative. Sequences were obtained from PBMCs. V gene TRBV28 combines with J gene TRBJ2-1; TRBD2 matches 7 bases. CDR3 DNA: TGTGCCAGCAGTTTGTCGGGGGGTTACAATGAGCAGTTCTTC. Translated, it gives CASSLSGGYNEQFF.